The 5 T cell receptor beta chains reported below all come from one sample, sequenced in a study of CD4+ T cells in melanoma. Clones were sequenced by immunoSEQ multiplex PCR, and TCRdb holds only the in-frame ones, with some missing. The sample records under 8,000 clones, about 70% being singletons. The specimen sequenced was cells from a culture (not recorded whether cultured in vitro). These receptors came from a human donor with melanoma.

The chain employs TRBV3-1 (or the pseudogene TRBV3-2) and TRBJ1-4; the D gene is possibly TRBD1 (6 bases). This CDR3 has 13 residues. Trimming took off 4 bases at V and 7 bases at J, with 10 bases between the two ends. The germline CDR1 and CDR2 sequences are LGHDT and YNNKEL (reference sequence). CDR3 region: CASSLGAGEKLFF. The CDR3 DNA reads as TGTGCCAGCAGCCTGGGGGCGGGTGAAAAACTGTTTTTT.

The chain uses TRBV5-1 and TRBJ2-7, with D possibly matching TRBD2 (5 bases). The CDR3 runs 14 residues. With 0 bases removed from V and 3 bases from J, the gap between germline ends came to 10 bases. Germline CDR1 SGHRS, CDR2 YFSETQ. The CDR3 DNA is TGCGCCAGCAGCTTGGCCGGGGATCTCTACGAGCAGTACTTC. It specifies CASSLAGDLYEQYF.

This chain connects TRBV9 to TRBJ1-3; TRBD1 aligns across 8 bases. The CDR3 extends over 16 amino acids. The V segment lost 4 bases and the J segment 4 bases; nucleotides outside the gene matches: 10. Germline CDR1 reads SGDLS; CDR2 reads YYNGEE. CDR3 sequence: CASSPRQGKGGNTIYF. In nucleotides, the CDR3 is TGTGCCAGCAGCCCCCGACAGGGGAAGGGAGGAAACACCATATATTTT.

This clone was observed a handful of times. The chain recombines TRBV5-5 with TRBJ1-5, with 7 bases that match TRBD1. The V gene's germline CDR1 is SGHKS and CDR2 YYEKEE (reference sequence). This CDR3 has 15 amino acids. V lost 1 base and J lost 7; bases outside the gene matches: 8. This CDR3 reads CASSLTDRVRQPQHF. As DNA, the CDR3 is TGTGCCAGCAGCTTGACTGACAGGGTTCGCCAGCCCCAGCATTTT.

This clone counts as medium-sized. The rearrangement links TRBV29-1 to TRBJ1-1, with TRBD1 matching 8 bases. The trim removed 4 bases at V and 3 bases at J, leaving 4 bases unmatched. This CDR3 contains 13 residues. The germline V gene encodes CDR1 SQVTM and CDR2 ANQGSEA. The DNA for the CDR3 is TGCAGCGTTGGAGACAGGGGAGACACTGAAGCTTTCTTT. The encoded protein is CSVGDRGDTEAFF.